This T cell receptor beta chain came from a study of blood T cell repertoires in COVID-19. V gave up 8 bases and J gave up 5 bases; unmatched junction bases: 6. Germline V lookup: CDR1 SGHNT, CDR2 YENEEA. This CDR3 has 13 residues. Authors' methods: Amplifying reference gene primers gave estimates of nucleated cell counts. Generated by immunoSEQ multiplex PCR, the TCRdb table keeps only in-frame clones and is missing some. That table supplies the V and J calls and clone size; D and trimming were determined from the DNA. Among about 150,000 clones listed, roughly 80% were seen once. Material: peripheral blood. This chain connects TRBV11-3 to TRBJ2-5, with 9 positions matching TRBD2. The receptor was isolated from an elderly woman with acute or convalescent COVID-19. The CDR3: CASAGGPEETQYF. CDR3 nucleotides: TGTGCCAGCGCGGGGGGGCCAGAGGAGACCCAGTACTTC.